These 21 T cell receptor beta chains were all obtained from the same sample, sequenced in a study of blood T cell repertoires in COVID-19. Generated by immunoSEQ multiplex PCR, the TCRdb table keeps only in-frame clones and is missing some. This table has tens of thousands of clones, roughly two thirds appearing once. Input material: peripheral blood. Receptors were obtained from an older woman with COVID-19, enrolled during active disease.

The rearrangement uses TRBV5-1 and TRBJ1-1; D not certain. Germline-derived CDR1 and CDR2 are SGHRS and YFSETQ. CDR3 size: 14 residues. Trimming took off 1 base at V and 0 bases at J, with 7 bases between the two ends. The CDR3 DNA reads as TGCGCCAGCAGCTTGAACCCAGTGAACACTGAAGCTTTCTTT. Translation: CASSLNPVNTEAFF. Combining the CDR3 with reference TRBV5-1 and TRBJ1-1 gives the whole variable domain KAGVTQTPRYLIKTRGQQVTLSCSPISGHRSVSWYQQTPGQGLQFLFEYFSETQRNKGNFPGRFSGRQFSNSRSEMNVSTLELGDSALYLCASSLNPVNTEAFFGQGTRLTVV.

The rearrangement uses TRBV7-9 and TRBJ2-4; D remains ambiguous. CDR1 SEHNR and CDR2 FQNEAQ come from the germline V gene (reference sequence). V shed 2 bases and J shed 8 bases, with 22 bases lying between them. This CDR3 comprises 17 residues. DNA for the CDR3: TGTGCCAGCAGCTTACTTCACGGCCTCCCTACCGGGTACATTCAGTACTTC. Amino acid sequence: CASSLLHGLPTGYIQYF. Using reference TRBV7-9 and TRBJ2-4 for the parts outside the CDR3, the full variable domain is DTGVSQNPRHKITKRGQNVTFRCDPISEHNRLYWYRQTLGQGPEFLTYFQNEAQLEKSRLLSDRFSAERPKGSFSTLEIQRTEQGDSAMYLCASSLLHGLPTGYIQYFGAGTRLSVL.

V gene TRBV7-9 combines with J gene TRBJ2-7; D gene ambiguous. Trimming took 0 bases from V and 0 from J, leaving 6 bases between them. The CDR3 runs to 14 residues. Germline CDR1 and CDR2: SEHNR and FQNEAQ (reference sequence). CDR3 coding DNA: TGTGCCAGCAGCTTAGCGATGAGCTCCTACGAGCAGTACTTC. Amino acid sequence: CASSLAMSSYEQYF.

A few counts support this clone. The chain employs TRBV27 and TRBJ2-1; the D gene is possibly TRBD1 (6 bases). The CDR3 is 15 residues long. Deletions cut 0 bases from V and 2 bases from J, with 8 bases between. Germline CDR1 reads MNHEY; CDR2 reads SMNVEV (reference sequence). In DNA form, the CDR3 reads TGTGCCAGCAGTTTATCCGGGACACCCTACAATGAGCAGTTCTTC. It translates to CASSLSGTPYNEQFF.

This chain joins TRBV19 and TRBJ1-6; D is unclear. V gave up 3 bases and J gave up 8 bases, with 17 bases separating them. The germline V gene has CDR1 LNHDA and CDR2 SQIVND (reference sequence). CDR3 length: 16 residues. The CDR3 region has the DNA TGTGCCAGTAGTATGCCCCTCGATTCGAGTTATTCACCCCTCCACTTT. Residues: CASSMPLDSSYSPLHF.

V and J are TRBV19 and TRBJ1-6, with 7 bases identical to TRBD1. The V gene end was trimmed by 9 bases and the J gene end by 10 bases; junction bases not matched to a gene: 6. The CDR3 is 12 residues long. The germline CDR1 and CDR2 sequences are LNHDA and SQIVND (reference sequence). CDR3 sequence reads: CASWDRGSPLHF. The CDR3 DNA follows: TGTGCCAGCTGGGACAGAGGATCACCCCTCCACTTT.

J is TRBJ1-2 and V is TRBV5-6; 9 bases agree with TRBD1. The V gene end was trimmed by 2 bases and the J gene end by 8 bases; junction bases not matched to a gene: 7. CDR3 length equals 14 residues. Per germline, CDR1 SGHDT and CDR2 YYEEEE. The CDR3 reads CASSFRDREGGYTF. In DNA form, the CDR3 reads TGTGCCAGCAGCTTTAGGGACAGGGAAGGAGGCTACACCTTC.

This chain connects TRBV10-3 to TRBJ2-7; 7 nucleotides agree with TRBD2. Germline values: CDR1 ENHRY, CDR2 SYGVKD. Trimming cost V 7 bases and J 5 bases; bases outside gene matches: 8. The CDR3 runs to 13 residues. Here the CDR3 DNA reads TGTGCCATCACCTCCGGGGGGAGGGACGAGCAGTACTTC. Its protein product is CAITSGGRDEQYF.

This clone was seen only a few times. J is TRBJ2-1 and V is TRBV7-9; unclear D gene. The CDR3 is 14 amino acids. V shed 5 bases and J shed 3 bases, with 11 bases lying between them. The germline gives CDR1 SEHNR, CDR2 FQNEAQ (reference sequence). In DNA form, the CDR3 reads TGTGCCAGCAGCCGACCCGACTTCTACAATGAGCAGTTCTTC. Its protein product is CASSRPDFYNEQFF.

The chain combines TRBV9 with TRBJ2-1, with D possibly being TRBD2 (6 bases). V lost 1 base, J lost 12 bases, and 11 bases lay in between. Germline V gene lookup returns CDR1 SGDLS and CDR2 YYNGEE. The length of the CDR3 is 12 residues. CDR3 sequence: CASSVTSSVQFF. In nucleotides, the CDR3 is TGTGCCAGCAGCGTAACTAGCTCGGTGCAGTTCTTC.

This clone was observed a handful of times. This rearrangement joins TRBV3-1 (or the pseudogene TRBV3-2) to TRBJ2-5, with D tentatively TRBD1 (7 bases). Germline V lookup: CDR1 LGHDT, CDR2 YNNKEL (reference sequence). The germline V and J ends were trimmed by 7 bases and 5 bases, with 17 bases remaining between them. The CDR3 sequence is 14 residues long. This chain's CDR3 is CASTRGGGRETQYF. The CDR3 DNA sequence: TGTGCCAGCACGCGCGGAGGGGGCCGGGAGACCCAGTACTTC.

The chain has TRBV6-1 and TRBJ2-3; 12 bases are a match to TRBD2. The germline V gene encodes CDR1 MNHNS and CDR2 SASEGT. This CDR3 has 15 amino acids. Trimming at V came to 5 bases and at J to 5 bases, leaving 5 bases not matched to a gene. The CDR3 bases are TGTGCCAGCAGTTCTAGCGGGGGGGAAGAAGATACGCAGTATTTT. It encodes CASSSSGGEEDTQYF.

V gene TRBV6-2 or TRBV6-3 combines with J gene TRBJ1-1, with 10 nucleotides matching TRBD1. CDR3 length: 17 amino acids. Germline values: CDR1 MNHEY, CDR2 SVGEGT. The V gene end was trimmed by 3 bases and the J gene end by 1 base; junction bases not matched to a gene: 8. CDR3 amino acids: CASSYRTGGMRNTEAFF. The CDR3 DNA reads TGTGCCAGCAGTTATAGGACAGGGGGAATGAGGAACACTGAAGCTTTCTTT.

There are a few counts of this clone. V gene TRBV27 combines with J gene TRBJ1-1; TRBD1 matches 7 bases. From germline, CDR1 is MNHEY and CDR2 SMNVEV (reference sequence). Losses at the gene ends were 5 bases for V and 5 bases for J; bases not matched to a gene: 5. The CDR3 contains 13 residues. The CDR3 loop reads CASSRLQGTEAFF. The CDR3 nucleotides are TGTGCCAGCAGTCGACTACAGGGGACTGAAGCTTTCTTT.

This sequence joins TRBV28 and TRBJ1-5; no definite D call. Trimming removed 2 bases from V and 5 bases from J, with 13 bases in between. The CDR3 extends over 15 amino acids. Germline V gene data show CDR1 as MDHEN and CDR2 as SYDVKM. The CDR3 protein is CASSLGGSRDQPQHF. DNA of the CDR3: TGTGCCAGCAGTTTAGGTGGTTCTCGGGATCAGCCCCAGCATTTT.

The genes are TRBV24-1 and TRBJ1-5; D remains unclear. V gave up 5 bases and J gave up 9 bases, with 7 bases separating them. Germline V lookup: CDR1 KGHDR, CDR2 SFDVKD. CDR3 size: 11 residues. This chain's CDR3 is CATSVAGPQHF. Written as DNA, the CDR3 is TGTGCCACCAGTGTCGCGGGGCCCCAGCATTTT.

The sample holds a few counts of this clone. This CDR3 is also generated by other DNA sequences in the sample. The J gene is TRBJ2-1, the V gene TRBV7-3, with 7 bases that match TRBD2. CDR3 length: 15 residues. With V trimmed by 3 bases and J by 3 bases, 5 bases remained unmatched. The V gene's germline CDR1 is SGHTA and CDR2 FQGTGA. The CDR3 is CASSLGGRGYNEQFF. CDR3 nucleotide sequence: TGTGCCAGCAGCTTGGGAGGGCGGGGCTACAATGAGCAGTTCTTC.

J is TRBJ2-2 and V is TRBV5-1, with D perhaps TRBD1 (5 bases). Germline CDR1 SGHRS, CDR2 YFSETQ. The CDR3 totals 16 residues. The V gene lost 3 bases and the J gene lost 2 bases, with 14 bases spanning the gap. As DNA, the CDR3 is TGCGCCAGCAGCTCCCTGAGACAGCTAAACACCGGGGAGCTGTTTTTT. Residues: CASSSLRQLNTGELFF.

The chain has TRBV6-6 and TRBJ1-3, with a weak D call TRBD1 (5 bases). Germline V gene sequence: CDR1 MNHNY, CDR2 SVGAGI (reference sequence). Trimming removed 4 bases from V and 9 bases from J, with 13 bases in between. The CDR3 loop spans 13 amino acids. CDR3 in amino acids: CASSSPPGGTIYF. CDR3 sequence (DNA): TGTGCCAGCAGTTCGCCCCCCGGGGGCACCATATATTTT.

This clone was recorded a few times. This chain links TRBV5-8 with TRBJ2-5; D is possibly TRBD2 (6 bases). Trimming left V 4 bases short and J 5 bases short, with 15 bases between. Germline V gene data show CDR1 as SGHTS and CDR2 as YDEGEE. The CDR3 sequence is 14 residues long. Here the CDR3 DNA reads TGTGCCAGCAGCGGCGACGGCCGGGAGGAGACCCAGTACTTC. It translates to CASSGDGREETQYF.

This rearrangement joins TRBV5-6 to TRBJ1-5, with D perhaps matching TRBD1 (5 bases). Per germline, CDR1 SGHDT and CDR2 YYEEEE. V was cut by 1 base and J by 4 bases, with 15 bases left in between. This CDR3 is 16 amino acids long. The CDR3 sequence: CASSLSVREGNQPQHF. The DNA for the CDR3 is TGTGCCAGCAGCTTGAGTGTGAGGGAGGGGAATCAGCCCCAGCATTTT.